The clone carrying this TCR beta chain was counted a few times. The sample is drawn from a study of T-cell reconstitution after alpha-beta-depleted transplantation in children. Researchers prepared the TCRbeta library using unique molecular identifiers, the study reports. Using its own MiXCR run on the PCR reads, TCRdb lists one record per CDR3 protein. Of roughly 500,000 distinct CDR3 sequences in the sample, approximately 12% are singletons; the top ten hold about 5.6%. The CDR3 length is 15 residues. The V gene's germline CDR1 is SGHVS and CDR2 FQNEAQ. The junction had 5 bases not matched to a gene; V was cut back by 2 bases and J by 1 base.

Sequences were derived from PBMCs from the stem cell graft donor, sampled from the stem cell graft. The genes are TRBV7-8 and TRBJ2-7; 7 bases agree with TRBD1. The sequence came from a human donor who donated a stem cell graft to a child with combined immunodeficiency. In nucleotides, the CDR3 is TGTGCCAGCAGCTTACAACAGGGGCCTTCCTACGAGCAGTACTTC. Translation: CASSLQQGPSYEQYF.